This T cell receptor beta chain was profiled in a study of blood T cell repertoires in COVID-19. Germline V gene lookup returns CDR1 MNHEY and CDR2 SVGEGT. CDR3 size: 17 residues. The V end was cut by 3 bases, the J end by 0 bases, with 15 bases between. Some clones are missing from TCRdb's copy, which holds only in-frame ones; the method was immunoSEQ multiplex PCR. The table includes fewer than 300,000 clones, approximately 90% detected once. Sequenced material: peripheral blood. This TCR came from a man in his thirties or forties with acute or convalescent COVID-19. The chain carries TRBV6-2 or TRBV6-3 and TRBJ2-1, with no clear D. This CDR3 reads CASSYNPSKSSYNEQFF. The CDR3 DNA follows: TGTGCCAGCAGTTATAACCCGAGTAAAAGCTCCTACAATGAGCAGTTCTTC.